What follows is one T cell receptor beta chain and its context. The record originates from a study of shared T cell receptors in the human thymus. Assay used: immunoSEQ multiplex PCR; TCRdb lists only in-frame clones, some missing. The table includes more than 550,000 clones, around 85% detected once. Trimming took off 0 bases at V and 5 bases at J, with 17 bases between the two ends. CDR1 is LGHNA and CDR2 is YSLEER in the germline V gene. CDR3 length: 17 residues. The same sample was also studied in work on human thymus T cells. That paper adds: Donors consisted of healthy Finnish infants (having corrective surgery for congenital heart defects). From resections taken during corrective heart surgery, the thymus tissue was obtained. Gene usage for V and J segments appeared biased in thymic and blood repertoires. A high degree of thymic repertoire overlap among unrelated individuals was reported in related research.

The chain is built from TRBV4-3 and TRBJ2-1, with D maybe TRBD2 (5 bases). The sequenced material came from thymocytes. The clonotype originates from a girl less than two years old with a congenital heart defect. The CDR3 region is CASSQDGGSAENNEQFF. The DNA of the CDR3 is TGCGCCAGCAGCCAAGACGGTGGTAGCGCGGAAAACAATGAGCAGTTCTTC.